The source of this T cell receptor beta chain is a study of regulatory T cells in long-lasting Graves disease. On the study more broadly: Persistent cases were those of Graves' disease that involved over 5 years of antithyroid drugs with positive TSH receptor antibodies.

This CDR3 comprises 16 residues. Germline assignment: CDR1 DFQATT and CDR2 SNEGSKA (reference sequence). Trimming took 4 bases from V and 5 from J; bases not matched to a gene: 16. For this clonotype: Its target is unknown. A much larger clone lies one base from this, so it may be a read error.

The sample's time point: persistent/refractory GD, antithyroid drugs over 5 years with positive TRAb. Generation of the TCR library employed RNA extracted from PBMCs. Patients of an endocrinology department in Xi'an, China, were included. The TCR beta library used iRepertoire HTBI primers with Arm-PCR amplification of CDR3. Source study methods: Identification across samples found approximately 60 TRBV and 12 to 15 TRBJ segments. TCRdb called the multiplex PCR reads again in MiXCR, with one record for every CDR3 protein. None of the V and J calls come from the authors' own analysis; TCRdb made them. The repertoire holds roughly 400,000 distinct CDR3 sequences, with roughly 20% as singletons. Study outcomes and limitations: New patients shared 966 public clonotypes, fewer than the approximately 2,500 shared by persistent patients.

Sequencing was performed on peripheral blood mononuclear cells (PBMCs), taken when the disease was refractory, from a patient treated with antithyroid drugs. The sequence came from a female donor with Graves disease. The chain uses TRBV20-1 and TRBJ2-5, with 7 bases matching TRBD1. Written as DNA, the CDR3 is TGCAGTGCTAAAGATTGGACAGGAACGGTCGGGGAGACCCAGTACTTC. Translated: CSAKDWTGTVGETQYF.